These T cell receptor beta chains were read from a single sample in a study of shared clonotypes between healthy human individuals. Sequencing used immunoSEQ multiplex PCR; TCRdb keeps in-frame clones, though not all of them. Of some 1,600,000 clones detected, approximately 98% appear once; the ten largest clones hold around 0.47%. The source material was naive CD4+ T cells sorted from blood. These receptors were obtained from a man aged 30-40 years in good health. Both conserved end residues are part of each CDR3. The D gene is left open where the match is weak. Not every row has a clone size; where given, it reads once, few, many or a size class.

>.|TRBV5-4|TRBJ2-3|.
CASSFKPGARADTQYF
TGTGCCAGCAGCTTCAAACCCGGGGCTCGGGCAGATACGCAGTATTTT
>.|TRBV7-2|TRBJ2-3|.
CASSLASRADTQYF
TGTGCCAGCAGCTTAGCTAGTCGGGCTGATACGCAGTATTTT
>.|TRBV4-1|TRBJ2-3|.
CASSPRDLLSQYF
TGCGCCAGCAGCCCCCGGGACCTCCTATCGCAGTATTTT
>.|TRBV30|TRBJ2-3|.
CAWSKWSTDTQYF
TGTGCCTGGAGTAAATGGAGCACAGATACGCAGTATTTT
>.|TRBV11-2|TRBJ1-1|.
CASSLVGGNTEAFF
TGTGCCAGCAGCTTAGTCGGTGGGAACACTGAAGCTTTCTTT
>.|TRBV9|TRBJ2-2|.
CASSARRLANTGELFF
TGTGCCAGCAGCGCCCGACGCCTGGCGAACACCGGGGAGCTGTTTTTT
>.|TRBV28|TRBJ1-5|.
CASSSNDRLGNQPQHF
TGTGCCAGCAGTTCCAACGACAGGCTAGGGAATCAGCCCCAGCATTTT
>.|TRBV28|TRBJ1-1|.
CASRVVVGTEAFF
TGTGCCAGCAGGGTAGTCGTAGGCACTGAAGCTTTCTTT
>TRBD1|TRBV19|TRBJ2-7|.
CASSIMVVFDRVEQYF
TGTGCCAGTAGTATAATGGTTGTTTTTGACAGGGTCGAGCAGTACTTC
>TRBD1|TRBV5-1|TRBJ1-2|.
CASSVGQGYGYTF
TGCGCCAGCAGCGTGGGACAGGGATATGGCTACACCTTC
>.|TRBV30|TRBJ2-5|.
CAVYALGETQYF
TGTGCCGTATACGCATTAGGGGAGACCCAGTACTTC
>.|TRBV7-8|TRBJ2-3|.
CASSFRERDTQYF
TGTGCCAGCAGCTTTCGTGAGAGAGATACGCAGTATTTT
>TRBD2|TRBV5-1|TRBJ2-7|.
CASSLVGGPGEQYF
TGCGCCAGCAGCTTGGTGGGAGGGCCGGGGGAGCAGTACTTC
>.|TRBV7-9|TRBJ2-3|.
CASSPDGRDTQYF
TGTGCCAGCAGCCCGGACGGGCGAGATACGCAGTATTTT
>TRBD2|TRBV10-1|TRBJ2-3|.
CASSESPSGASDTQYF
TGCGCCAGCAGTGAGTCGCCTAGCGGGGCCTCCGATACGCAGTATTTT
>.|TRBV9|TRBJ1-5|.
CASSVANQPQHF
TGTGCCAGCAGCGTAGCGAATCAGCCCCAGCATTTT
>TRBD1|TRBV7-9|TRBJ2-7|.
CASSWTGTATEQYF
TGTGCCAGCAGCTGGACAGGGACAGCTACGGAGCAGTACTTC
>TRBD1|TRBV27|TRBJ1-1|once
CASTLDRGETEAFF
TGTGCCAGCACCCTGGACAGGGGGGAGACTGAAGCTTTCTTT
>.|TRBV5-5|TRBJ1-4|.
CASSLWRGWLGKLFF
TGTGCCAGCAGCTTGTGGAGGGGATGGCTTGGAAAACTGTTTTTT
>.|TRBV28|TRBJ2-5|.
CASGKVAAEETQYF
TGTGCCAGTGGAAAGGTCGCAGCCGAAGAGACCCAGTACTTC
>.|TRBV7-9|TRBJ2-7|.
CASSPTGAYEQYF
TGTGCCAGCAGTCCGACAGGTGCCTACGAGCAGTACTTC
>.|TRBV10-3|TRBJ2-5|.
CAISRTAQETQYF
TGTGCCATCAGCCGGACAGCGCAAGAGACCCAGTACTTC
>.|TRBV21-1|TRBJ2-3|.
CASSKVYKGGDTDTQYF
TGTGCCAGCAGCAAAGTGTACAAGGGTGGGGACACAGATACGCAGTATTTT
>TRBD2|TRBV29-1|TRBJ2-3|.
CSVEDRASGRPDTQYF
TGCAGCGTTGAAGATCGGGCTAGCGGGAGACCAGATACGCAGTATTTT
>TRBD1|TRBV7-9|TRBJ2-7|.
CASSLAWDSLTISYEQYF
TGTGCCAGCAGCTTAGCTTGGGACAGTCTCACAATCTCCTACGAGCAGTACTTC
>.|TRBV7-8|TRBJ2-5|.
CASRGNVQQETQYF
TGTGCCAGCAGGGGGAATGTGCAGCAAGAGACCCAGTACTTC
>.|TRBV10-1|TRBJ1-1|once
CASSEWVGGGEAFF
TGCGCCAGCAGTGAGTGGGTTGGCGGCGGGGAAGCTTTCTTT
>.|TRBV2|TRBJ2-5|.
CASSGPGQETQYF
TGTGCCAGCAGTGGACCAGGACAAGAGACCCAGTACTTC
>.|TRBV9|TRBJ2-5|.
CASSVVDSLRETQYF
TGTGCCAGCAGCGTAGTAGACTCACTTCGGGAGACCCAGTACTTC
>TRBD2|TRBV18|TRBJ2-3|.
CASSPRASGSPDTQYF
TGTGCCAGCTCGCCACGGGCTAGCGGGTCACCAGATACGCAGTATTTT
>.|TRBV6-5|TRBJ2-1|.
CASSYSGQLNNEQFF
TGTGCCAGCAGTTACTCTGGCCAGTTAAACAATGAGCAGTTCTTC
>TRBD1|TRBV6-5|TRBJ2-7|.
CASRIGTVTYEQYF
TGTGCCAGCAGAATCGGGACAGTTACCTACGAGCAGTACTTC
>.|TRBV19|TRBJ1-3|.
CASSMQVSGNTIYF
TGTGCCAGTAGTATGCAGGTCTCTGGAAACACCATATATTTT
>TRBD1|TRBV11-1|TRBJ2-5|.
CASSPGDRGQSETQYF
TGTGCCAGCAGCCCTGGGGACAGGGGTCAATCAGAGACCCAGTACTTC
>.|TRBV5-4|TRBJ2-1|.
CASSLSLGEQFF
TGTGCCAGCAGCTTGAGTTTGGGTGAGCAGTTCTTC
>.|TRBV7-3|TRBJ2-2|.
CASSLRGSNTGELFF
TGTGCCAGCAGCTTAAGGGGCTCGAACACCGGGGAGCTGTTTTTT
>.|TRBV7-2|TRBJ2-3|.
CASSPRTQGSWGTDTQYF
TGTGCCAGCAGCCCTAGGACACAGGGCTCCTGGGGCACAGATACGCAGTATTTT
>.|TRBV7-8|TRBJ2-3|.
CASSSYIRTDTQYF
TGTGCCAGCAGCTCCTACATCCGCACAGATACGCAGTATTTT
>.|TRBV9|TRBJ1-2|.
CASSVAPSPGDYGYTF
TGTGCCAGCAGCGTAGCCCCCTCTCCAGGGGACTATGGCTACACCTTC
>TRBD1|TRBV19|TRBJ2-7|.
CASTQTGAGYEQYF
TGTGCCAGTACCCAGACAGGGGCTGGGTACGAGCAGTACTTC
>TRBD2|TRBV11-2|TRBJ2-7|once
CASSQWTSEQYF
TGTGCCAGCAGCCAATGGACTAGCGAGCAGTACTTC
>TRBD1|TRBV6-5|TRBJ2-7|.
CASSYWTGGGYEQYF
TGTGCCAGCAGTTACTGGACAGGGGGCGGCTACGAGCAGTACTTC
>TRBD1|TRBV11-2|TRBJ2-5|once
CASSLGGTGYRETQYF
TGTGCCAGCAGCTTAGGTGGGACAGGGTATCGGGAGACCCAGTACTTC
>.|TRBV5-1|TRBJ2-2|.
CASSLDGAPGELFF
TGCGCCAGCAGCTTGGATGGGGCTCCCGGGGAGCTGTTTTTT
>TRBD2|TRBV7-8|TRBJ2-3|.
CASSRTSGRSTDTQYF
TGTGCCAGCAGCAGGACTAGCGGGAGGTCCACAGATACGCAGTATTTT
>TRBD1|TRBV29-1|TRBJ2-7|.
CSAAGTGNGEYF
TGCAGCGCAGCCGGGACAGGGAACGGCGAGTACTTC
>TRBD2|TRBV9|TRBJ2-1|once
CASSVLAGGLSSYNEQFF
TGTGCCAGCAGCGTATTAGCGGGAGGCCTCAGCTCCTACAATGAGCAGTTCTTC
>.|TRBV5-5|TRBJ1-3|.
CASSTSVGGNTIYF
TGTGCCAGCAGCACGTCCGTCGGGGGAAACACCATATATTTT
>.|TRBV6-1|TRBJ1-2|.
CASSSPDRPLYGYTF
TGTGCCAGCAGTTCCCCCGACAGGCCCCTCTATGGCTACACCTTC
>.|TRBV5-1|TRBJ1-4|.
CASSFGPLGPEKLFF
TGCGCCAGCAGCTTCGGACCCCTGGGCCCGGAAAAACTGTTTTTT
>TRBD2|TRBV28|TRBJ2-1|.
CASSPSTSGRRNEQFF
TGTGCCAGCAGCCCTTCAACTAGCGGGAGGAGGAATGAGCAGTTCTTC
>.|TRBV6-6|TRBJ2-3|.
CASSSLLLEQYF
TGTGCCAGCAGTTCGCTTCTCCTGGAGCAGTATTTT